The 14 T cell receptor beta chains in this list originate from one sample, sequenced in a study of blood T cell repertoires in COVID-19. The repertoire was sequenced with immunoSEQ multiplex PCR; TCRdb's copy has only in-frame clones and lacks some. The sample includes hundreds of thousands of clones, around nine tenths of them seen just once. Sequences were obtained from peripheral blood. The receptors were gathered from a woman in her 70s with COVID-19, enrolled during active disease.

The chain combines TRBV11-2 with TRBJ2-5, with 10 positions matching TRBD2. The CDR3 sequence is 14 residues long. Trimming removed 1 base from V and 5 bases from J; junction bases left unmatched: 1. From germline, CDR1 is SGHAT and CDR2 FQNNGV. The CDR3 nucleotides read TGTGCCAGCAGCTTAGGAGCGGGAGGGGAGACCCAGTACTTC. It translates to CASSLGAGGETQYF.

The chain couples TRBV9 to TRBJ1-2, with D hard to call. The germline CDR1 and CDR2 sequences are SGDLS and YYNGEE. The germline V and J ends were trimmed by 4 bases and 7 bases, with 14 bases remaining between them. The CDR3 length is 13 residues. The CDR3 bases are TGTGCCAGCAGCCCAGACGGGGTGTCTGGCTACACCTTC. It encodes CASSPDGVSGYTF.

The CDR3: CASSLADNRPYEQYF. Written as DNA, the CDR3 is TGTGCCAGCAGTTTAGCGGACAACCGTCCGTACGAGCAGTACTTC. The chain has TRBV28 and TRBJ2-7; D may be TRBD1 (5 bases). CDR3 length: 15 amino acids. V lost 2 bases and J 4 bases, leaving 15 bases between the germline ends. CDR1 and CDR2 from the germline V gene are MDHEN and SYDVKM.

The chain employs TRBV5-4 and TRBJ2-5; D is perhaps TRBD1 (6 bases). CDR1 is SGHNT and CDR2 is YYREEE in the germline V gene (reference sequence). The CDR3 has 15 amino acids. Trimming shortened V by 4 bases and J by 0 bases, and 13 bases separated the two germline ends. The CDR3: CASSTGHTDQETQYF. CDR3 nucleotides: TGTGCCAGCAGCACGGGACATACCGACCAAGAGACCCAGTACTTC.

The rearrangement links TRBV28 to TRBJ1-5; D is possibly TRBD1 (6 bases). V was clipped by 1 base and J by 8 bases, with 15 bases between them. There are 15 residues in the CDR3. CDR1 and CDR2 (germline): MDHEN, SYDVKM. This CDR3 is CASSLLSGEGEPQHF. The CDR3 DNA is TGTGCCAGCAGTTTATTATCCGGGGAGGGGGAGCCCCAGCATTTT.

This clone showed up just once. This sequence joins TRBV5-1 and TRBJ2-1; 12 nucleotides agree with TRBD1. Unmatched junction bases numbered 3, after V lost 2 bases and J lost 6 bases. CDR3 length equals 15 residues. In germline, CDR1 is SGHRS, CDR2 YFSETQ. The CDR3 sequence: CASSLGGQGANEQFF. CDR3 in DNA: TGCGCCAGCAGCTTAGGGGGACAGGGGGCCAATGAGCAGTTCTTC.

The rearrangement uses TRBV10-2 and TRBJ2-7, with unresolved D. CDR3 length: 13 amino acids. V lost 2 bases and J 4 bases, leaving 9 bases between the germline ends. Germline V gives CDR1 WSHSY, CDR2 SAAADI. The CDR3 bases are TGCGCCAGCAGTGAGAACCCTAGGTACGAGCAGTACTTC. This codes for CASSENPRYEQYF.

This clone was picked up a small number of times. The germline gene is not matched at one end of the junction; a read error may be the cause. This chain links TRBV5-8 with TRBJ1-3; D gene uncertain. Germline V gene lookup returns CDR1 SGHTS and CDR2 YDEGEE. The CDR3 is made up of 13 amino acids. Here the CDR3 DNA reads TGTGCCAGCAGGAACTACGCTGGGAACACCATATATTTT. Protein product: CASRNYAGNTIYF.

The chain recombines TRBV27 with TRBJ1-4; D remains unclear. The CDR3 spans 13 residues. V lost 6 bases and J 0 bases, leaving 5 bases between the germline ends. CDR1 and CDR2 (germline): MNHEY, SMNVEV (reference sequence). The CDR3 DNA reads TGTGCCAGCAGGCGGGCAACTAATGAAAAACTGTTTTTT. It specifies CASRRATNEKLFF.

This clone was counted once. This CDR3 is CASGSPQGTSGSNEQFF. As DNA, the CDR3 is TGTGCTAGTGGTTCACCTCAGGGGACTAGCGGTTCCAATGAGCAGTTCTTC. The rearrangement uses TRBV12-5 and TRBJ2-1; TRBD2 aligns across 11 bases. CDR1 is LGHNT, CDR2 FRNRAP, per germline. The CDR3 has 17 residues. V lost 4 bases and J lost 6; bases outside the gene matches: 11.

The chain combines TRBV2 with TRBJ2-3; TRBD2 aligns across 10 bases. CDR1 is SNHLY, CDR2 FYNNEI, per germline. The junction had 3 bases not matched to a gene; V was cut back by 6 bases and J by 0 bases. This CDR3 spans 15 amino acids. DNA for the CDR3: TGTGCCAGCAGGCAACTAGCGGGGAGCACAGATACGCAGTATTTT. This translates into CASRQLAGSTDTQYF.

The gene calls are TRBV10-3 and TRBJ2-5; D is ambiguous. The germline CDR1 and CDR2 sequences are ENHRY and SYGVKD. This CDR3 has 14 residues. V lost 1 base to trimming and J lost 3 bases, with 9 bases between them. The CDR3 protein is CAISELGGEETQYF. CDR3 bases: TGTGCCATCAGTGAGTTAGGCGGTGAAGAGACCCAGTACTTC.

The chain carries TRBV6-6 and TRBJ1-1; the D is unclear. CDR3 size: 13 residues. Germline V CDR1 and CDR2: MNHNY, SVGAGI (reference sequence). The V end was cut by 5 bases, the J end by 0 bases, with 7 bases between. The CDR3, as DNA: TGTGCCAGCAGTGGGGAGTTGAACACTGAAGCTTTCTTT. It codes for CASSGELNTEAFF.

This clone occurred a few times. The chain combines TRBV5-4 with TRBJ1-6; D unresolved. The CDR3 has 15 residues. Trimming cost V 4 bases and J 11 bases, with 19 bases left between them. The germline V gene has CDR1 SGHNT and CDR2 YYREEE (reference sequence). CDR3 DNA: TGTGCCAGCAGCCCCTGGGCCGGGTTCGGGGCACCCCTCCACTTT. Amino acids: CASSPWAGFGAPLHF.